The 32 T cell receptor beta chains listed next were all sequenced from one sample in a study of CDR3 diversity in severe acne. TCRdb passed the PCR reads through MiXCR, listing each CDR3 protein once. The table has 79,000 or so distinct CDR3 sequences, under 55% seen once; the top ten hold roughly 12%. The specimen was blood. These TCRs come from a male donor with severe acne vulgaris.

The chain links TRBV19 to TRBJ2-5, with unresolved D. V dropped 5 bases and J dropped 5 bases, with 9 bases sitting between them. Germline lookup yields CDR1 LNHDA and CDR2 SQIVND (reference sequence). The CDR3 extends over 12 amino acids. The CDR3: CASSADRETQYF. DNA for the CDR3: TGTGCCAGTAGTGCCGACCGTGAGACCCAGTACTTC.

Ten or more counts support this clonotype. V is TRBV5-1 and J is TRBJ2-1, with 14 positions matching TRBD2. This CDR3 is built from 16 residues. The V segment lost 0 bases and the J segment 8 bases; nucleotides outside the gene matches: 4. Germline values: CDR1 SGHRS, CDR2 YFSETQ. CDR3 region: CASSLGGLAGAYEQFF. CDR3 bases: TGCGCCAGCAGCTTGGGGGGACTAGCGGGAGCCTATGAGCAGTTCTTC.

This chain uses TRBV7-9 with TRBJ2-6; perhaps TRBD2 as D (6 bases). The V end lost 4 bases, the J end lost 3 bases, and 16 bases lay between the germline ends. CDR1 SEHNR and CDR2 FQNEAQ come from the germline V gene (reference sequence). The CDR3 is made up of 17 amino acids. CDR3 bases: TGTGCCAGCAGCTCTAGGGGCCGGGGGAGTGGGGCCAACGTCCTGACTTTC. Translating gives CASSSRGRGSGANVLTF. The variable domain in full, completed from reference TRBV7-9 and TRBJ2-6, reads DTGVSQNPRHKITKRGQNVTFRCDPISEHNRLYWYRQTLGQGPEFLTYFQNEAQLEKSRLLSDRFSAERPKGSFSTLEIQRTEQGDSAMYLCASSSRGRGSGANVLTFGAGSRLTVL.

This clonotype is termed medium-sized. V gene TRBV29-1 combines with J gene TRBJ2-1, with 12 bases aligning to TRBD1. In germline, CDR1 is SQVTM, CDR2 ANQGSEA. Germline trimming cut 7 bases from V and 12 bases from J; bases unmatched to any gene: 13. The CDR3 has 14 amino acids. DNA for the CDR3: TGCAGCGGGACCCGGGACAGGGGGCCGATGGGGCAGTTCTTC. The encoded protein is CSGTRDRGPMGQFF.

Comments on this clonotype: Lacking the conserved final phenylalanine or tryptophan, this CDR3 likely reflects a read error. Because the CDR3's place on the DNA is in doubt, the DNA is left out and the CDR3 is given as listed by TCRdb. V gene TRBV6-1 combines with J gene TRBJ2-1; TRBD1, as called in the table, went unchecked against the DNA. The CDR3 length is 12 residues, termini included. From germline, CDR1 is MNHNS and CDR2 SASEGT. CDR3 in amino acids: CASRARDSEATE.

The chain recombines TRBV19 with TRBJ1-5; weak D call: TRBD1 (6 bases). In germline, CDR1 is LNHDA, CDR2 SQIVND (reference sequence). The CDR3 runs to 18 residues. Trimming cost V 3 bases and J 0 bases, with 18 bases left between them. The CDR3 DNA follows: TGTGCCAGTAGTATCGACCCAGGGGCCCGATATAGCAATCAGCCCCAGCATTTT. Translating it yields CASSIDPGARYSNQPQHF.

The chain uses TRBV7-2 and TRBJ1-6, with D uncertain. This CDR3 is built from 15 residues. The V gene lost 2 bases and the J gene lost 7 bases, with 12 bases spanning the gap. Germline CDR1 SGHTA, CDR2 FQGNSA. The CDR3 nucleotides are TGTGCCAGCAGCTTAATGGAGGGAGGAAATTCACCCCTCCACTTT. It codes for CASSLMEGGNSPLHF.

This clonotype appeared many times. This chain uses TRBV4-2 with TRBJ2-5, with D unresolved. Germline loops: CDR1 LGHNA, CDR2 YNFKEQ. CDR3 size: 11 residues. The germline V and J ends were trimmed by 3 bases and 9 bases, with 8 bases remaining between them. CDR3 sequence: CASSQGLAQYF. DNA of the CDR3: TGTGCCAGCAGCCAGGGATTGGCCCAGTACTTC.

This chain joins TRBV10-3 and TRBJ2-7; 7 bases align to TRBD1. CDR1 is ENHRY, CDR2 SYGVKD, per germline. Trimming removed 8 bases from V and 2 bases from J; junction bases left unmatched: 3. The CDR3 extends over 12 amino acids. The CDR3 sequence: CAIGTEAYEQYF. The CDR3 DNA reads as TGTGCCATCGGGACAGAGGCCTACGAGCAGTACTTC.

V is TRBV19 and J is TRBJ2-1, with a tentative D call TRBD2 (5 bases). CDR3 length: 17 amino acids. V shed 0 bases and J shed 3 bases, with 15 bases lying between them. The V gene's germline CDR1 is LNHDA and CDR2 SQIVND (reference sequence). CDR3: CASSIDRAEAGYNEQFF. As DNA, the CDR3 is TGTGCCAGTAGTATAGACCGAGCGGAGGCGGGCTACAATGAGCAGTTCTTC.

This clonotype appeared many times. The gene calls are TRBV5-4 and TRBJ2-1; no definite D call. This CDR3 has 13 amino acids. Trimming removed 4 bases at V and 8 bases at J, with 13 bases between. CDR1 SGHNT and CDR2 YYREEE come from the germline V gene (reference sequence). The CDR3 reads CASSLRQSDEQFF. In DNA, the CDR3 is TGTGCCAGCAGCCTCCGCCAGTCGGATGAGCAGTTCTTC.

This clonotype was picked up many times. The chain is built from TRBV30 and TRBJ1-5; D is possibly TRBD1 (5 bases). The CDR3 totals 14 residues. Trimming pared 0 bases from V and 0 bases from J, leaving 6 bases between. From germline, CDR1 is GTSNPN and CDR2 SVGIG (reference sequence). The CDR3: CAWSVGDSNQPQHF. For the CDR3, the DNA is TGTGCCTGGAGTGTGGGGGATAGCAATCAGCCCCAGCATTTT.

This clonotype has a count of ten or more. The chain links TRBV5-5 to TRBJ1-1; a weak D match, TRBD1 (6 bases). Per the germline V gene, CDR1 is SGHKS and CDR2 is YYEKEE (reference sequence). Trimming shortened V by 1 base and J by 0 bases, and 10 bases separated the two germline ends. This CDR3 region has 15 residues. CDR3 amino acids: CASSLWGGLNTEAFF. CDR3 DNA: TGTGCCAGCAGCTTGTGGGGGGGCCTGAACACTGAAGCTTTCTTT.

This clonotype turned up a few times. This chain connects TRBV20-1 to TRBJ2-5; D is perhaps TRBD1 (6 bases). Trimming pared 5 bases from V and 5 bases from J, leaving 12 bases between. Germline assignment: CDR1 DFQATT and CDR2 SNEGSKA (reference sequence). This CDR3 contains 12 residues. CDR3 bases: TGCAGTGCTTCCCAGGGGCTGGAGACCCAGTACTTC. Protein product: CSASQGLETQYF.

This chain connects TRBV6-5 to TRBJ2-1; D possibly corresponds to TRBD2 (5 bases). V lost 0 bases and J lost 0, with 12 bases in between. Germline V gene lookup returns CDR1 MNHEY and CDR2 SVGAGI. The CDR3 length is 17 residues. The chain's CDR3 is CASSYSFTGSSYNEQFF. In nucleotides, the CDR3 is TGTGCCAGCAGTTACTCTTTTACGGGGAGCTCCTACAATGAGCAGTTCTTC.

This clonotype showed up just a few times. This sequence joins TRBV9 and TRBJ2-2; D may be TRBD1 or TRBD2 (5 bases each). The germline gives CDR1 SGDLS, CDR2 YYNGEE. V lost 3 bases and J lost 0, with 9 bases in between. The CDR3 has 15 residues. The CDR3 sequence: CASSAGTANTGELFF. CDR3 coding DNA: TGTGCCAGCAGCGCGGGGACCGCGAACACCGGGGAGCTGTTTTTT.

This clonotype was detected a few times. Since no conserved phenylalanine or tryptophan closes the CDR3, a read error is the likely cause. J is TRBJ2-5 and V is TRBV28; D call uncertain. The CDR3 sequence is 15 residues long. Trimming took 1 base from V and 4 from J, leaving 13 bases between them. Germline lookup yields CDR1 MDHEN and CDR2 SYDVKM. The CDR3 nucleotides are TGTGCCAGCAGTTTATCTGCGGCCAGGCGAGAGACCCAGTACTCC. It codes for CASSLSAARRETQYS.

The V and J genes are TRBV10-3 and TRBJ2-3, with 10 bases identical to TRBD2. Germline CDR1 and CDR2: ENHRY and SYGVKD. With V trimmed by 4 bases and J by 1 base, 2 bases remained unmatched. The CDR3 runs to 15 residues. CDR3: CAISAGTSGTDTQYF. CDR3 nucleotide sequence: TGTGCCATCAGTGCCGGGACTAGCGGCACAGATACGCAGTATTTT.

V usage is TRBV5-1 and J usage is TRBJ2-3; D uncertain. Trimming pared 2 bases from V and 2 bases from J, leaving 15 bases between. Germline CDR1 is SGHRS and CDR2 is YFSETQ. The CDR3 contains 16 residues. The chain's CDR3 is CASSLLIEVVTDTQYF. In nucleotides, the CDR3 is TGCGCCAGCAGCTTACTAATAGAGGTGGTCACAGATACGCAGTATTTT.

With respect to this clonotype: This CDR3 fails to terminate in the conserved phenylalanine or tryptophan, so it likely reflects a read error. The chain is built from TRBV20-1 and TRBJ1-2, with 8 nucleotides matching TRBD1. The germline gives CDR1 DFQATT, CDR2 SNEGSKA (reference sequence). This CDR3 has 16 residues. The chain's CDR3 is CSARESEDRVSYCYTL. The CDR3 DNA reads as TGCAGCGCTAGAGAATCGGAGGACAGGGTGAGCTATTGCTACACCCTC.

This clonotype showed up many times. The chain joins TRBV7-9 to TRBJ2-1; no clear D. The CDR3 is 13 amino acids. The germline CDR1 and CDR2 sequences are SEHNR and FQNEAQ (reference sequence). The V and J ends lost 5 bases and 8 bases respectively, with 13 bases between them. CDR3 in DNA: TGTGCCAGCAGCCTGTACCTTTGGGATGAGCAGTTCTTC. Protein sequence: CASSLYLWDEQFF.

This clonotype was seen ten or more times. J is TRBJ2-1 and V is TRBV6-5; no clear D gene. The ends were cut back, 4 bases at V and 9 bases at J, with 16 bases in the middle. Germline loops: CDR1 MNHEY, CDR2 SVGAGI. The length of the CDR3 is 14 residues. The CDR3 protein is CASSSLTPPSEQFF. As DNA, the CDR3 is TGTGCCAGCAGTTCACTTACTCCCCCAAGTGAGCAGTTCTTC.

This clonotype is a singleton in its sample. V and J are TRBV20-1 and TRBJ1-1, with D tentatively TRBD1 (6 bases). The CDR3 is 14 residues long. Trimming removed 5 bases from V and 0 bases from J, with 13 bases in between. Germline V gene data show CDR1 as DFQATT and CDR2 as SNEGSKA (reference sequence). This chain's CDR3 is CSAGGQPMNTEAFF. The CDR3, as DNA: TGCAGTGCTGGCGGACAGCCTATGAACACTGAAGCTTTCTTT.

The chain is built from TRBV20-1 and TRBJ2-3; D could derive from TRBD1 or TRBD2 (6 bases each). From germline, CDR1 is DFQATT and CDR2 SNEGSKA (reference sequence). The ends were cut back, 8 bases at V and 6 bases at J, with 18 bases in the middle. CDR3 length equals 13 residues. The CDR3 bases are TGCAGTAGAAGGGGGGATGGTTCGGATACGCAGTATTTT. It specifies CSRRGDGSDTQYF.

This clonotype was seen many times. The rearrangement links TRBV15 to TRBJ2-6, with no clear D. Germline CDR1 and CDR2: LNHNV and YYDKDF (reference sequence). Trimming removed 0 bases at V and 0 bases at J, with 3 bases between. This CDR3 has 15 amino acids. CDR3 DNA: TGTGCCACCAGCAGAGAACACTCTGGGGCCAACGTCCTGACTTTC. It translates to CATSREHSGANVLTF.

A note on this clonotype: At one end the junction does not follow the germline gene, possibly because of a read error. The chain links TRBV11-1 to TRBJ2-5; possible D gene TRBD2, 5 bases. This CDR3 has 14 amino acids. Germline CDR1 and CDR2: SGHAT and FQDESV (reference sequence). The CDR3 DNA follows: TGTGCCAGCAGCTTATCGGACTTGCAAGAGACCCAGCACTTC. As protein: CASSLSDLQETQHF.

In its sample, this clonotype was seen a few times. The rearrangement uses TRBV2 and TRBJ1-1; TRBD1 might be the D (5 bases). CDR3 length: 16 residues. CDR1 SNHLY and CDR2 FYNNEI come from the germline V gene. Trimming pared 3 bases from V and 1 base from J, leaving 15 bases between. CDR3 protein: CASSEKGAGGNTEAFF. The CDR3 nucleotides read TGTGCCAGCAGTGAGAAAGGGGCCGGCGGGAACACTGAAGCTTTCTTT.

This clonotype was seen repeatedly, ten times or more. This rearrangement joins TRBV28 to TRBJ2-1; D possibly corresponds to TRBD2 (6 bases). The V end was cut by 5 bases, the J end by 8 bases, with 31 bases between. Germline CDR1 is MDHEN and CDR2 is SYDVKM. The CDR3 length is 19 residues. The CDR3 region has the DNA TGTGCCAGCAGTCCCTCCCTGGGGACGACTAGTGGGGGGAAGTATGAGCAGTTCTTC. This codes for CASSPSLGTTSGGKYEQFF.

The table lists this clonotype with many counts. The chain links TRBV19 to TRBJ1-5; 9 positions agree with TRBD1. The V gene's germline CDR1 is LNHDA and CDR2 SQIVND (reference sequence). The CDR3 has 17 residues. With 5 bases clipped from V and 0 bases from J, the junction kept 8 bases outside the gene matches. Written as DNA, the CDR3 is TGTGCCAGTAGTCTCGGGACAGGGTACTATAGCAATCAGCCCCAGCATTTT. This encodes CASSLGTGYYSNQPQHF. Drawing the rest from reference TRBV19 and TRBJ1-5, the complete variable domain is DGGITQSPKYLFRKEGQNVTLSCEQNLNHDAMYWYRQDPGQGLRLIYYSQIVNDFQKGDIAEGYSVSREKKESFPLTVTSAQKNPTAFYLCASSLGTGYYSNQPQHFGDGTRLSIL.

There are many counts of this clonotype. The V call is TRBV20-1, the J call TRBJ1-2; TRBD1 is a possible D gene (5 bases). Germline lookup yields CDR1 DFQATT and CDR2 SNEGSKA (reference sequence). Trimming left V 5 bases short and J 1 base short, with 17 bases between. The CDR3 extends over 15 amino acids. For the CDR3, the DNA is TGCAGTGCTGGGGGTCCTTTCAAGTTTAACTATGGCTACACCTTC. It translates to CSAGGPFKFNYGYTF.

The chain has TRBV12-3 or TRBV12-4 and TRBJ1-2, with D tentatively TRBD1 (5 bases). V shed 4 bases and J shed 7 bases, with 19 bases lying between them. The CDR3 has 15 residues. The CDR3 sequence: CASSSIRQSYTGYTF. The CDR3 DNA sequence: TGTGCCAGCAGTTCAATTAGACAGTCCTATACTGGCTACACCTTC.

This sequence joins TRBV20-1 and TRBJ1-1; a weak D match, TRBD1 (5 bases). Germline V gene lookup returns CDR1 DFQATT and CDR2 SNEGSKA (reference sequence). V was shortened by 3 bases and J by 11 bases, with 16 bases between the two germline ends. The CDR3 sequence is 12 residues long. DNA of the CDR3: TGCAGTGCTAGCCATAAGCCGGGGGGGGCTTTCTTT. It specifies CSASHKPGGAFF.